The next 23 T cell receptor beta chains were all read from a single sample in a study of cytomegalovirus exposure and HLA in healthy donors. Primers included in the PCR were 60 Vbeta and 13 Jbeta primers. The data were produced by immunoSEQ multiplex PCR, yet TCRdb's version contains in-frame clones alone and is incomplete. The sample carries 130,000 or so clones, around four fifths recorded once. Sample: PBMCs. These receptor sequences come from a male donor in good health and CMV-seronegative.

The rearrangement links TRBV6-5 to TRBJ2-7; possible D gene TRBD1, 6 bases. There are 14 residues in the CDR3. V lost 6 bases and J 2 bases, leaving 14 bases between the germline ends. Germline V lookup: CDR1 MNHEY, CDR2 SVGAGI. The CDR3 coding sequence is TGTGCCAGCAGCCGTCCCGGGACACCCTACGAGCAGTACTTC. Its translation is CASSRPGTPYEQYF.

V is TRBV30 and J is TRBJ2-7; D is undetermined. Germline CDR1 and CDR2: GTSNPN and SVGIG (reference sequence). The CDR3 has 13 amino acids. Trimming took off 0 bases at V and 3 bases at J, with 9 bases between the two ends. CDR3 nucleotides: TGTGCCTGGAGTGTGTCGCTAGACTACGAGCAGTACTTC. It encodes CAWSVSLDYEQYF. Full variable domain (rest looked up from reference TRBV30 and TRBJ2-7): SQTIHQWPATLVQPVGSPLSLECTVEGTSNPNLYWYRQAAGRGLQLLFYSVGIGQISSEVPQNLSASRPQDRQFILSSKKLLLSDSGFYLCAWSVSLDYEQYFGPGTRLTVT.

The CDR3 spells CASSQAGERETQYF. The CDR3 DNA reads as TGTGCCAGCAGTCAAGCAGGGGAAAGGGAGACCCAGTACTTC. The chain is built from TRBV7-2 and TRBJ2-5; maybe TRBD1 (6 bases). The CDR3 contains 14 residues. Germline CDR1 SGHTA, CDR2 FQGNSA. Trimming shortened V by 6 bases and J by 5 bases, and 16 bases separated the two germline ends. Variable domain in full (rest from reference TRBV7-2 and TRBJ2-5): GAGVSQSPSNKVTEKGKDVELRCDPISGHTALYWYRQSLGQGLEFLIYFQGNSAPDKSGLPSDRFSAERTGGSVSTLTIQRTQQEDSAVYLCASSQAGERETQYFGPGTRLLVL.

This sequence joins TRBV7-2 and TRBJ1-5; 7 bases agree with TRBD1. Germline CDR1 and CDR2: SGHTA and FQGNSA. CDR3 length: 13 residues. V was pared by 3 bases and J by 6 bases, with 2 bases of the junction left unmatched. The CDR3 region has the DNA TGTGCCAGCAGCTTGACAGGGATTCAGCCCCAGCATTTT. It yields the protein CASSLTGIQPQHF.

The rearrangement links TRBV2 to TRBJ1-1; 9 bases map to TRBD1. In germline, CDR1 is SNHLY, CDR2 FYNNEI. The junction had 8 bases not matched to a gene; V was cut back by 6 bases and J by 0 bases. CDR3 size: 16 residues. CDR3 DNA sequence: TGTGCCAGCAGCACACAGGGGGCAGCGATGAACACTGAAGCTTTCTTT. It codes for CASSTQGAAMNTEAFF.

The chain joins TRBV5-1 to TRBJ1-2; 7 nucleotides line up with TRBD1. This CDR3 is built from 16 residues. The germline V gene encodes CDR1 SGHRS and CDR2 YFSETQ. V lost 4 bases, J lost 3 bases, and 12 bases stayed unmatched. The CDR3 loop reads CASSPESDRAYYGYTF. The CDR3 DNA reads TGCGCCAGCAGCCCAGAGTCCGACAGGGCATACTATGGCTACACCTTC.

The chain combines TRBV6-6 with TRBJ2-5, with 7 nucleotides matching TRBD2. The DNA end is a closer match to TRBJ2-7, so the J assignment may be wrong. Germline-derived CDR1 and CDR2 are MNHNY and SVGAGI (reference sequence). CDR3 size: 15 residues. This chain's CDR3 is CASSYSGGTNYEQYF. CDR3 bases: TGTGCCAGCAGTTACTCGGGAGGGACGAACTACGAGCAGTACTTC.

V is TRBV28 and J is TRBJ1-4, with 10 bases that match TRBD1. Germline loops: CDR1 MDHEN, CDR2 SYDVKM. The junction had 4 bases not matched to a gene; V was cut back by 4 bases and J by 5 bases. CDR3 length equals 15 residues. The CDR3 DNA is TGTGCCAGCAGTTCCTCGGGACAGGGGAATGAAAAACTGTTTTTT. Its protein is CASSSSGQGNEKLFF.

The chain has TRBV4-3 and TRBJ1-3; D ambiguous. The CDR3 runs 12 residues. V dropped 1 base and J dropped 16 bases, with 14 bases sitting between them. Germline V lookup: CDR1 LGHNA, CDR2 YSLEER. CDR3 loop: CASSQVCIGTYF. CDR3 sequence (DNA): TGCGCCAGCAGCCAAGTGTGTATCGGTACTTATTTT.

V usage is TRBV19 and J usage is TRBJ1-2; D gene ambiguous. CDR1 LNHDA and CDR2 SQIVND come from the germline V gene (reference sequence). Trimming removed 0 bases from V and 0 bases from J, with 14 bases in between. This CDR3 comprises 17 residues. Here the CDR3 DNA reads TGTGCCAGTAGTATAGATGGTTCTGCTATGGCTAACTATGGCTACACCTTC. This gives the protein CASSIDGSAMANYGYTF.

This clone was observed once. The chain recombines TRBV5-8 with TRBJ1-5; TRBD1 agrees at 7 bases. Looked up from germline, CDR1 is SGHTS and CDR2 is YDEGEE. Trimming at V came to 0 bases and at J to 6 bases, leaving 6 bases not matched to a gene. The CDR3 totals 15 residues. This chain's CDR3 is CASSLVPQGGQPQHF. The CDR3 nucleotides are TGTGCCAGCAGCTTGGTCCCCCAGGGGGGTCAGCCCCAGCATTTT.

This clone was observed a single time. V gene TRBV5-1 combines with J gene TRBJ2-3; 10 bases line up with TRBD1. The CDR3 loop spans 15 amino acids. Germline trimming cut 4 bases from V and 5 bases from J; bases unmatched to any gene: 7. Germline lookup yields CDR1 SGHRS and CDR2 YFSETQ. The CDR3 reads CASSLTGGAGDTQYF. The CDR3 DNA reads TGCGCCAGCAGCCTGACAGGGGGCGCGGGAGATACGCAGTATTTT.

The chain carries TRBV7-2 and TRBJ1-1, with 9 bases fitting TRBD1. Germline CDR1 is SGHTA and CDR2 is FQGNSA. This CDR3 is built from 17 residues. The trim removed 4 bases at V and 0 bases at J, leaving 9 bases unmatched. In DNA, the CDR3 is TGTGCCAGCAGCTCGTCCTACAGGGGGCGCATGAACACTGAAGCTTTCTTT. Protein sequence: CASSSSYRGRMNTEAFF.

The V gene is TRBV7-6, the J gene TRBJ1-6; no clear D. Trimming removed 5 bases from V and 0 bases from J, with 8 bases in between. The length of the CDR3 is 15 residues. The germline V gene has CDR1 SGHVS and CDR2 FNYEAQ. The CDR3 bases are TGTGCCAGCAGCATACAGAGCTCCTATAATTCACCCCTCCACTTT. Protein product: CASSIQSSYNSPLHF.

The chain is built from TRBV19 and TRBJ1-3, with 7 nucleotides matching TRBD1. This CDR3 is 17 amino acids long. V shed 5 bases and J 0 bases; nucleotides not matched to a gene: 10. The germline CDR1 and CDR2 sequences are LNHDA and SQIVND (reference sequence). As DNA, the CDR3 is TGTGCCAGTAGTCGATTCCCGGACAGGTCCTCTGGAAACACCATATATTTT. Translated: CASSRFPDRSSGNTIYF.

Points on this clone: The sample has other DNA sequences that encode this CDR3 too. The chain uses TRBV28 and TRBJ1-6; a weak D match, TRBD1 (5 bases). The CDR3 contains 16 residues. The V and J ends lost 7 bases and 4 bases respectively, with 17 bases between them. Looked up from germline, CDR1 is MDHEN and CDR2 is SYDVKM. CDR3 residues: CASTPIMGQYNSPLHF. The CDR3 DNA sequence: TGTGCCAGCACCCCAATCATGGGGCAGTATAATTCACCCCTCCACTTT.

This clone was seen more than once but under ten times. The chain uses TRBV28 and TRBJ1-3, with 7 bases identical to TRBD1. The J segment lost 3 bases and the V segment lost 7 bases, leaving 6 bases of the junction unmatched. The CDR3 covers 14 residues. Germline values: CDR1 MDHEN, CDR2 SYDVKM. CDR3 coding DNA: TGTGCCAGCATCAAGCAGGGGGGTGGAAACACCATATATTTT. As protein: CASIKQGGGNTIYF. Variable domain in full (rest from reference TRBV28 and TRBJ1-3): DVKVTQSSRYLVKRTGEKVFLECVQDMDHENMFWYRQDPGLGLRLIYFSYDVKMKEKGDIPEGYSVSREKKERFSLILESASTNQTSMYLCASIKQGGGNTIYFGEGSWLTVV.

The chain is built from TRBV27 and TRBJ2-2, with D unclear. Germline V gives CDR1 MNHEY, CDR2 SMNVEV (reference sequence). The CDR3 spans 16 residues. Between the trimmed V and J ends, which lost 5 bases and 1 base, there was a span of 14 bases. The CDR3, as DNA: TGTGCCAGCAGTGCAAGAGCTAGTCTGAACACCGGGGAGCTGTTTTTT. This encodes CASSARASLNTGELFF.

This chain uses TRBV6-5 with TRBJ1-1; D uncertain. CDR3 length: 15 amino acids. V was trimmed by 7 bases and J by 0 bases, leaving 15 bases between them. Germline-derived CDR1 and CDR2 are MNHEY and SVGAGI. This CDR3 is CASTTRGAMNTEAFF. The CDR3 nucleotides read TGTGCCAGCACTACCCGGGGAGCGATGAACACTGAAGCTTTCTTT.

This clone appeared once. The chain combines TRBV5-6 with TRBJ1-2, with 7 bases fitting TRBD1. The CDR3 extends over 17 amino acids. The germline V gene encodes CDR1 SGHDT and CDR2 YYEEEE. The V segment lost 4 bases and the J segment 3 bases; nucleotides outside the gene matches: 15. The chain's CDR3 is CASSGLKTGLRDYGYTF. For the CDR3, the DNA is TGTGCCAGCAGCGGCCTGAAGACAGGGTTAAGGGACTATGGCTACACCTTC.

V gene TRBV6-6 combines with J gene TRBJ2-1; maybe TRBD2 (5 bases). V was trimmed by 2 bases and J by 10 bases, leaving 15 bases between them. Germline lookup yields CDR1 MNHNY and CDR2 SVGAGI (reference sequence). This CDR3 has 14 residues. The CDR3 sequence is CASSYSGSQGEQFF. DNA for the CDR3: TGTGCCAGCAGTTACAGCGGCAGTCAAGGGGAGCAGTTCTTC.

J is TRBJ2-2 and V is TRBV4-1; TRBD2 agrees at 10 bases. Germline loops: CDR1 MGHRA, CDR2 YSYEKL. V dropped 2 bases and J dropped 5; count of bases not matched to a gene: 2. CDR3 length: 15 residues. The CDR3 DNA follows: TGCGCCAGCAGCCAACTGGGACTAGCGACCGGGGAGCTGTTTTTT. This translates into CASSQLGLATGELFF.

The chain links TRBV28 to TRBJ1-2; TRBD1 might be the D (5 bases). Trimming left V 4 bases short and J 8 bases short, with 14 bases between. Germline V gene data show CDR1 as MDHEN and CDR2 as SYDVKM. The CDR3 runs 13 residues. The CDR3 bases are TGTGCCAGCAGTTCCTCGGGTCCAGGGGGCTACACCTTC. It encodes CASSSSGPGGYTF.